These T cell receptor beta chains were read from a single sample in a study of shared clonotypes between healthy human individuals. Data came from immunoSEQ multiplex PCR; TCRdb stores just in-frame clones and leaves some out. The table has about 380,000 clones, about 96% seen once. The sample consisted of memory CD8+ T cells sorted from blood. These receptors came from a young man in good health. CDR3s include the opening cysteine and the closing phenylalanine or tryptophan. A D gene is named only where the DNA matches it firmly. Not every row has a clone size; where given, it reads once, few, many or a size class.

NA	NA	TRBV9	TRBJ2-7	CASSVAGGGGYEQYF	TGTGCCAGCAGCGTAGCTGGGGGAGGGGGCTACGAGCAGTACTTC
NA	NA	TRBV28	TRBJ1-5	CASSLRRDSPNQPQHF	TGTGCCAGCAGTTTACGGAGGGACTCCCCGAATCAGCCCCAGCATTTT
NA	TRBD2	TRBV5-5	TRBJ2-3	CASSQTSGRSEAQYF	TGTGCCAGCAGCCAGACTAGCGGGAGATCTGAGGCGCAGTATTTT
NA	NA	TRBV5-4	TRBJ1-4	CASSLGRSNEKLFF	TGTGCCAGCAGCTTAGGGCGGAGTAATGAAAAACTGTTTTTT
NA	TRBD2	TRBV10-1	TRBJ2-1	CASSESQLAADNEQFF	TGCGCCAGCAGTGAGTCGCAACTAGCGGCGGACAATGAGCAGTTCTTC
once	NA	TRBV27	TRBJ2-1	CASSLYNEQFF	TGTGCCAGCAGTCTTTACAATGAGCAGTTCTTC
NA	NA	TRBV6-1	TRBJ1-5	CAIRQGLENQPQHF	TGTGCCATCCGCCAAGGGCTAGAAAATCAGCCCCAGCATTTT
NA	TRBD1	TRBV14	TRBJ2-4	CASSDSTGQAKNIQYF	TGTGCCAGCAGCGATTCGACAGGGCAGGCCAAAAACATTCAGTACTTC
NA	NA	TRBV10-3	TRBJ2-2	CAISESLNTGELFF	TGTGCCATCAGTGAGTCGTTGAACACCGGGGAGCTGTTTTTT
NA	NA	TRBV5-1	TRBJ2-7	CASSFDTYEQYF	TGCGCCAGCAGCTTTGACACGTACGAGCAGTACTTC
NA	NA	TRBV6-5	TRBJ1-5	CASSYSSRGNQPQHF	TGTGCCAGCAGTTACTCGAGTCGAGGCAATCAGCCCCAGCATTTT
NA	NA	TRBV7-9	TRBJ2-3	CASSFWHIYTDTQYF	TGTGCCAGCAGCTTCTGGCATATTTACACAGATACGCAGTATTTT
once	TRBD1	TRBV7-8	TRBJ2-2	CASSLFRTGITGELFF	TGTGCCAGCAGCTTATTCAGGACAGGGATCACCGGGGAGCTGTTTTTT
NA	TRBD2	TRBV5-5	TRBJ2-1	CASSLGLAGTEQFF	TGTGCCAGCAGCTTAGGACTAGCGGGAACTGAGCAGTTCTTC
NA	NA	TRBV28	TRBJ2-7	CASSLKGYEQYF	TGTGCCAGCAGTTTAAAGGGATACGAGCAGTACTTC
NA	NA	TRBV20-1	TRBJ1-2	CSADILYGYTF	TGCAGTGCCGACATCCTCTATGGCTACACCTTC
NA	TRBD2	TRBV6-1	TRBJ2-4	CASSEIGRELDIQYF	TGTGCCAGCAGTGAAATTGGGCGGGAGCTCGACATTCAGTACTTC
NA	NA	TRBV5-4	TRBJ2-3	CASSLAGAVSDTQYF	TGTGCCAGCAGCTTGGCGGGAGCGGTATCAGATACGCAGTATTTT
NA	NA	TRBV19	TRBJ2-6	CASSILATGANVLTF	TGTGCCAGTAGTATTCTCGCTACTGGGGCCAACGTCCTGACTTTC
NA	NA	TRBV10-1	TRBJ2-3	CASSDWGRGPDTQYF	TGCGCCAGCAGTGATTGGGGCCGAGGACCAGATACGCAGTATTTT
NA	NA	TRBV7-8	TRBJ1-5	CASSPGTISVGSNQPQHF	TGTGCCAGCAGCCCCGGGACAATTTCGGTAGGGAGCAATCAGCCCCAGCATTTT
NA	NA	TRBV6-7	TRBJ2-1	CASQTRLRGEQFF	TGTGCCAGTCAGACTAGGCTTCGGGGTGAGCAGTTCTTC
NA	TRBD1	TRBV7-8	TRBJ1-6	CASSSPGTGTERNSPLHF	TGTGCCAGCAGCAGTCCCGGGACAGGGACGGAGCGTAATTCACCCCTCCACTTT
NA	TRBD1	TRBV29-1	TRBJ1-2	CSVDRHRGQGGYTF	TGCAGCGTTGACCGGCACAGGGGGCAGGGTGGCTACACCTTC
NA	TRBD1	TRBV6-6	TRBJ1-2	CASSRGTGGRDYGYTF	TGTGCCAGCAGCCGCGGGACAGGGGGTAGGGACTATGGCTACACCTTC
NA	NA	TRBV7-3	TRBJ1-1	CASARSGHGTEAFF	TGTGCCAGCGCTCGGAGCGGGCATGGAACTGAAGCTTTCTTT